Listed below are T cell receptor beta chains from one sample, sequenced in a study of radiotherapy plus CTLA-4 blockade in lung cancer. Sequenced by immunoSEQ multiplex PCR; TCRdb stores in-frame clones only, minus some. The sample contains about 93,000 clones, around nine tenths of which appear only once. The sample consisted of peripheral blood, taken from a patient treated with radiotherapy plus ipilimumab. The receptors were sampled from a human donor with non-small cell lung cancer that progressed on radiotherapy plus ipilimumab. Each CDR3 is given with its conserved first and last residue. Each record gives: D gene, V gene, clone size, J gene, CDR3 DNA, CDR3 protein. A D gene is named only where the DNA matches it firmly. Size tells how often a clone was seen (once, few, many) or the class of an expanded clone, and some rows leave it out.

d_call: NA; v_call: TRBV6-6; clone_size: NA; j_call: TRBJ1-5; cdr3_nt: TGTGCCAGCAGTTACGGAGGGACGGGGAATCAGCCCCAGCATTTT; cdr3_aa: CASSYGGTGNQPQHF
d_call: NA; v_call: TRBV5-1; clone_size: NA; j_call: TRBJ1-2; cdr3_nt: TGCGCCAGCAGCTTGGCAGGCAATCAGAGAGGCTACACCTTC; cdr3_aa: CASSLAGNQRGYTF
d_call: TRBD1; v_call: TRBV7-9; clone_size: NA; j_call: TRBJ1-2; cdr3_nt: TGTGCCAGCAGCCCCAGCGGGGGGACAGGGTTTAACTATGGCTACACCTTC; cdr3_aa: CASSPSGGTGFNYGYTF
d_call: NA; v_call: TRBV7-3; clone_size: NA; j_call: TRBJ2-3; cdr3_nt: TGTGCCAGCAGCTTAACTGGCGCAGATACGCAGTATTTT; cdr3_aa: CASSLTGADTQYF
d_call: NA; v_call: TRBV27; clone_size: NA; j_call: TRBJ1-5; cdr3_nt: TGTGCCAGCAGGTCCCGGGACGGACCCCAGCATTTT; cdr3_aa: CASRSRDGPQHF
d_call: TRBD1; v_call: TRBV18; clone_size: NA; j_call: TRBJ1-1; cdr3_nt: TGTGCCAGCTCACCACTAGAGGACAGGGCTCCCGATTTT; cdr3_aa: CASSPLEDRAPDF
d_call: NA; v_call: TRBV4-2; clone_size: NA; j_call: TRBJ1-2; cdr3_nt: TGTGCCAGCAGCCAAGATCGGGAGACTGTCTCTTTTTATGGCTACACCTTC; cdr3_aa: CASSQDRETVSFYGYTF
d_call: NA; v_call: TRBV6-1; clone_size: NA; j_call: TRBJ2-7; cdr3_nt: TGTGCCAGCGGGGAACAGGGAGTGGGTGAGCAGTACTTC; cdr3_aa: CASGEQGVGEQYF
d_call: TRBD1; v_call: TRBV6-6; clone_size: NA; j_call: TRBJ1-2; cdr3_nt: TGTGCCAGCACAGGACAGGGGGTAGGTGGCTACACCTTC; cdr3_aa: CASTGQGVGGYTF
d_call: NA; v_call: TRBV6-5; clone_size: NA; j_call: TRBJ2-6; cdr3_nt: TGTGCCAGCAGTTACTCTGGGACTGGGGCCAACGTCCTGACTTTC; cdr3_aa: CASSYSGTGANVLTF
d_call: NA; v_call: TRBV15; clone_size: NA; j_call: TRBJ1-4; cdr3_nt: TGTGCCACCAGCTTTAAAGCTAATGAAAAACTGTTTTTT; cdr3_aa: CATSFKANEKLFF
d_call: TRBD1; v_call: TRBV7-8; clone_size: few; j_call: TRBJ2-2; cdr3_nt: TGTGCCAGCAGCTACGGGGACAGGGAGGCCGGGGAGCTGTTTTTT; cdr3_aa: CASSYGDREAGELFF
d_call: NA; v_call: TRBV7-2; clone_size: NA; j_call: TRBJ1-2; cdr3_nt: TGTGCCAGCAGCCCCGAGGATAGGAGAAACTATGGCTACACCTTC; cdr3_aa: CASSPEDRRNYGYTF
d_call: TRBD2; v_call: TRBV7-2; clone_size: NA; j_call: TRBJ2-7; cdr3_nt: TGTGCCAGCAGCGCCAGCGGGAGCTCCTACGAGCAGTACTTC; cdr3_aa: CASSASGSSYEQYF
d_call: NA; v_call: TRBV6-4; clone_size: NA; j_call: TRBJ1-3; cdr3_nt: TGTGCCAGCAGTGACTGGGGTCGGGGACGAGGAAACACCATATATTTT; cdr3_aa: CASSDWGRGRGNTIYF
d_call: NA; v_call: TRBV29-1; clone_size: NA; j_call: TRBJ2-5; cdr3_nt: TGCAGCGTTCGCTTTAAACTAACGGCCCAAGAGACCCAGTACTTC; cdr3_aa: CSVRFKLTAQETQYF
d_call: NA; v_call: TRBV6-1; clone_size: NA; j_call: TRBJ2-3; cdr3_nt: TGTGCCAGCAGCGCCTTGGACGGACCTGAAGGTCCGTATTTT; cdr3_aa: CASSALDGPEGPYF
d_call: NA; v_call: TRBV5-1; clone_size: NA; j_call: TRBJ1-3; cdr3_nt: TGCGCCAGCAGGAGGGACAATGCGGCTGGAAACACCATATATTTT; cdr3_aa: CASRRDNAAGNTIYF
d_call: TRBD1; v_call: TRBV28; clone_size: NA; j_call: TRBJ1-2; cdr3_nt: TGTGCCAGCAGGCCTACGGGACAGGGAGGGGGTGGCTACACCTTC; cdr3_aa: CASRPTGQGGGGYTF
d_call: NA; v_call: TRBV5-5; clone_size: NA; j_call: TRBJ1-5; cdr3_nt: TGTGCCAGCAGCGGGGTCGGAGGTCAGCCCCAGCATTTT; cdr3_aa: CASSGVGGQPQHF
d_call: TRBD2; v_call: TRBV12-5; clone_size: NA; j_call: TRBJ2-3; cdr3_nt: TGTGCTAGTGGTTTTGGACTAGCGGGAGGGGCTGATACGCAGTATTTT; cdr3_aa: CASGFGLAGGADTQYF
d_call: TRBD2; v_call: TRBV7-2; clone_size: NA; j_call: TRBJ2-7; cdr3_nt: TGTGCCAGCAGCTCCCCGGGACTAGCGGGAGGGTCCGAGCAGTACTTC; cdr3_aa: CASSSPGLAGGSEQYF
d_call: TRBD2; v_call: TRBV5-1; clone_size: NA; j_call: TRBJ2-5; cdr3_nt: TGCGCCAGCAGCTTGACTAGCGGGCAAGAGACCCAGTACTTC; cdr3_aa: CASSLTSGQETQYF
d_call: NA; v_call: TRBV27; clone_size: NA; j_call: TRBJ2-1; cdr3_nt: TGTGCCAGCAGTTTATCAGGGGTAGAAGAGTCCTACAATGAGCAGTTCTTC; cdr3_aa: CASSLSGVEESYNEQFF
d_call: TRBD1; v_call: TRBV6-1; clone_size: NA; j_call: TRBJ2-7; cdr3_nt: TGTGCCAGCAGTGAAAAGGGGGCGGTTGGGCAGTACTTC; cdr3_aa: CASSEKGAVGQYF